Each of the 21 T cell receptor beta chains below was sequenced from the same sample in a study of blood T cell repertoires in COVID-19. Clones were read by immunoSEQ multiplex PCR, and TCRdb kept only the in-frame ones, dropping some. The sample has roughly 200,000 clones; 79% are singletons. Material: peripheral blood. The receptors were sampled from a woman between 35 and 50 years old with COVID-19, enrolled during active disease.

There are a few counts of this clone. The chain is built from TRBV12-3 or TRBV12-4 and TRBJ1-2; the D is unclear. V lost 3 bases, J lost 7 bases, and 12 bases lay in between. The CDR3 loop spans 13 amino acids. CDR3 sequence: CASSLRETGGYTF. The CDR3 DNA reads as TGTGCCAGCAGTTTGCGAGAAACGGGTGGCTACACCTTC.

The CDR3 is CASGLTPRTTGFYGYTF. The CDR3 DNA reads TGTGCTAGTGGTTTGACCCCAAGAACGACAGGGTTCTATGGCTACACCTTC. The V gene is TRBV12-5, the J gene TRBJ1-2, with TRBD1 matching 7 bases. CDR3 length equals 17 residues. V was pared by 2 bases and J by 4 bases, with 13 bases of the junction left unmatched. CDR1 is LGHNT and CDR2 is FRNRAP in the germline V gene.

V and J are TRBV3-1 (or the pseudogene TRBV3-2) and TRBJ1-1, with D unclear. There are 15 residues in the CDR3. Trimming pared 0 bases from V and 1 base from J, leaving 9 bases between. The germline V gene encodes CDR1 LGHDT and CDR2 YNNKEL (reference sequence). In DNA form, the CDR3 reads TGTGCCAGCAGCCAAGATGTTGGGCGGAACACTGAAGCTTTCTTT. Residues: CASSQDVGRNTEAFF.

This clone was recorded once. The chain couples TRBV7-2 to TRBJ1-2; D is unresolved. The CDR3 runs 17 residues. Per the germline V gene, CDR1 is SGHTA and CDR2 is FQGNSA. The V end lost 0 bases, the J end lost 4 bases, and 18 bases lay between the germline ends. The CDR3, as DNA: TGTGCCAGCAGCTTAGCTAAGGGTGGTCGCGGAGGCTATGGCTACACCTTC. Its translation: CASSLAKGGRGGYGYTF.

This clone was picked up a small number of times. This rearrangement joins TRBV7-9 to TRBJ2-7, with D unclear. Germline V gene sequence: CDR1 SEHNR, CDR2 FQNEAQ (reference sequence). The length of the CDR3 is 11 residues. Deletions cut 6 bases from V and 3 bases from J, with 6 bases between. The CDR3 bases are TGTGCCAGCAGTTCAGTCTACGAGCAGTACTTC. Its protein is CASSSVYEQYF.

The gene calls are TRBV6-5 and TRBJ1-4; D is possibly TRBD1 (5 bases). The length of the CDR3 is 14 residues. The V gene lost 10 bases and the J gene lost 0 bases, with 12 bases spanning the gap. CDR1 is MNHEY and CDR2 is SVGAGI in the germline V gene. The CDR3 DNA reads as TGTGCCACTCGACGGGGGTCAACTAATGAAAAACTGTTTTTT. It codes for CATRRGSTNEKLFF.

Only a few counts were recorded for this clone. The J gene is TRBJ1-6, the V gene TRBV6-5; 9 bases are a match to TRBD1. The V and J ends lost 4 bases and 10 bases, in that order; junction bases with no gene match: 2. There are 13 residues in the CDR3. Germline V gene data show CDR1 as MNHEY and CDR2 as SVGAGI. CDR3 protein: CASSWDRDSPLHF. Here the CDR3 DNA reads TGTGCCAGCAGTTGGGACAGGGACTCACCCCTCCACTTT.

In this sample, this clone turned up a few times. The V and J genes are TRBV30 and TRBJ1-4; D not certain. This CDR3 comprises 13 residues. Germline CDR1 reads GTSNPN; CDR2 reads SVGIG (reference sequence). Trimming cost V 0 bases and J 15 bases, with 17 bases left between them. CDR3 in amino acids: CAWSVNLGSGVFF. The CDR3 DNA follows: TGTGCCTGGAGTGTAAATTTGGGGAGTGGGGTGTTTTTT. Filled out from reference TRBV30 and TRBJ1-4, the complete variable domain reads SQTIHQWPATLVQPVGSPLSLECTVEGTSNPNLYWYRQAAGRGLQLLFYSVGIGQISSEVPQNLSASRPQDRQFILSSKKLLLSDSGFYLCAWSVNLGSGVFFGSGTQLSVL.

V gene TRBV7-9 combines with J gene TRBJ2-3; 8 nucleotides align to TRBD2. The trim removed 5 bases at V and 0 bases at J, leaving 4 bases unmatched. Germline CDR1 is SEHNR and CDR2 is FQNEAQ (reference sequence). This CDR3 contains 15 residues. The CDR3 region is CASSLKRGSTDTQYF. The CDR3 nucleotides read TGTGCCAGCAGCCTGAAGCGGGGGAGCACAGATACGCAGTATTTT. The complete variable domain, with remaining parts taken from reference TRBV7-9 and TRBJ2-3, reads DTGVSQNPRHKITKRGQNVTFRCDPISEHNRLYWYRQTLGQGPEFLTYFQNEAQLEKSRLLSDRFSAERPKGSFSTLEIQRTEQGDSAMYLCASSLKRGSTDTQYFGPGTRLTVL.

The rearrangement joins TRBV30 to TRBJ1-3; TRBD1 might be the D (5 bases). V was shortened by 5 bases and J by 3 bases, with 8 bases between the two germline ends. Germline CDR1 GTSNPN, CDR2 SVGIG (reference sequence). The CDR3 contains 12 residues. CDR3 in amino acids: CAWGQGGNTIYF. The CDR3, as DNA: TGTGCCTGGGGGCAGGGTGGAAACACCATATATTTT.

The V and J genes are TRBV11-2 and TRBJ2-7; TRBD2 aligns across 11 bases. CDR3 length: 15 amino acids. CDR1 is SGHAT, CDR2 FQNNGV, per germline. V gave up 5 bases and J gave up 3 bases; unmatched junction bases: 6. This CDR3 reads CASSPQLAGDYEQYF. In DNA form, the CDR3 reads TGTGCCAGCAGCCCGCAACTAGCGGGGGACTACGAGCAGTACTTC.

The chain recombines TRBV27 with TRBJ2-1; 8 bases line up with TRBD2. The J segment lost 2 bases and the V segment lost 5 bases, leaving 14 bases of the junction unmatched. This CDR3 is built from 18 residues. Germline V gives CDR1 MNHEY, CDR2 SMNVEV (reference sequence). The CDR3 DNA sequence: TGTGCCAGCAGTACCTTAGCGGGGTCTGCGATTACCTACAATGAGCAGTTCTTC. Protein product: CASSTLAGSAITYNEQFF.

This chain links TRBV29-1 with TRBJ1-1, with 8 bases that match TRBD1. Germline assignment: CDR1 SQVTM and CDR2 ANQGSEA. CDR3 length: 14 amino acids. J gave up 5 bases and V 6 bases, and 11 bases lay outside the gene matches. This CDR3 reads CSVDPTGARTEAFF. The CDR3 nucleotides are TGCAGCGTAGACCCGACAGGGGCAAGGACTGAAGCTTTCTTT.

The V gene is TRBV18, the J gene TRBJ1-3; TRBD1 aligns across 8 bases. Looked up from germline, CDR1 is KGHSH and CDR2 is LQKENI. V lost 0 bases and J lost 1; bases outside the gene matches: 5. CDR3 length: 17 residues. The CDR3 loop is CASSPPGRGRSGNTIYF. CDR3 DNA sequence: TGTGCCAGCTCACCACCGGGCAGGGGGCGGTCTGGAAACACCATATATTTT.

The chain couples TRBV25-1 to TRBJ2-6; D may be TRBD1 (6 bases). This CDR3 has 17 residues. Trimming shortened V by 1 base and J by 1 base, and 11 bases separated the two germline ends. Germline V gene data show CDR1 as MGHDK and CDR2 as SYGVNS. In DNA form, the CDR3 reads TGTGCCAGCAGTGAATCTCAGGGGCGATCTGGGGCCAACGTCCTGACTTTC. Its translation is CASSESQGRSGANVLTF.

The chain combines TRBV27 with TRBJ1-5; TRBD1 matches at 10 bases. Germline CDR1 reads MNHEY; CDR2 reads SMNVEV (reference sequence). J gave up 3 bases and V 3 bases, and 8 bases lay outside the gene matches. The CDR3 is made up of 17 amino acids. The CDR3 sequence is CASSFSPGQGDNQPQHF. In DNA form, the CDR3 reads TGTGCCAGCAGTTTTTCCCCTGGACAGGGGGACAATCAGCCCCAGCATTTT.

The chain couples TRBV6-6 to TRBJ2-1; 11 positions match TRBD2. Germline CDR1 and CDR2: MNHNY and SVGAGI (reference sequence). The length of the CDR3 is 16 residues. J was trimmed by 4 bases and V by 7 bases; bases with no gene match: 9. CDR3 nucleotides: TGTGCCAGCACCGGAGGGACTAGCGGCCAGTACAATGAGCAGTTCTTC. Translation: CASTGGTSGQYNEQFF.

This rearrangement joins TRBV10-3 to TRBJ1-3; unclear D gene. V dropped 6 bases and J dropped 7 bases, with 10 bases sitting between them. The CDR3 is 12 amino acids. Germline lookup yields CDR1 ENHRY and CDR2 SYGVKD. The CDR3 nucleotides are TGTGCCATCAGCGGCAGCGGGAACACCATATATTTT. Protein product: CAISGSGNTIYF.

The chain uses TRBV12-5 and TRBJ2-7, with 9 bases fitting TRBD1. Trimming at V came to 1 base and at J to 1 base, leaving 2 bases not matched to a gene. Germline V gene sequence: CDR1 LGHNT, CDR2 FRNRAP. The CDR3 contains 15 residues. CDR3 coding DNA: TGTGCTAGTGGTTTGGGAGGGACAGGGTCCTACGAGCAGTACTTC. Amino acid sequence: CASGLGGTGSYEQYF.

The chain has TRBV28 and TRBJ2-1; the D gene is possibly TRBD2 (5 bases). With 1 base removed from V and 5 bases from J, the gap between germline ends came to 9 bases. This CDR3 has 14 residues. Germline CDR1 and CDR2: MDHEN and SYDVKM. The CDR3 sequence: CASSLSGLHNEQFF. The CDR3 coding sequence is TGTGCCAGCAGTTTATCAGGACTCCACAATGAGCAGTTCTTC.

This clone was seen more than once but under ten times. The J gene is TRBJ2-6, the V gene TRBV5-1; D might be TRBD2 (5 bases). V shed 5 bases and J shed 0 bases, with 6 bases lying between them. Germline-derived CDR1 and CDR2 are SGHRS and YFSETQ. The CDR3 has 14 residues. In DNA, the CDR3 is TGCGCCAGCAGTGAGGGCTCTGGGGCCAACGTCCTGACTTTC. It codes for CASSEGSGANVLTF.